This T cell receptor (beta chain) was captured by sequencing in a study of spatial heterogeneity in lung cancer. Whole-study findings and limits: Higher tumor mutation counts went along with higher counts of expanded intratumoral alpha and beta TCRs.

Time point given: sample taken at primary tumor resection. There were 75 or so donors, all of them untreated patients with early-stage non-small cell lung cancer. Sequencing covered unsorted whole RNA taken from tumor, nontumor lung or frozen PBMC. This clonotype was picked up many times. The antigen is not known. Between the trimmed V and J ends, which lost 6 bases and 0 bases, there was a span of 10 bases. The CDR3 runs to 14 residues. CDR1 and CDR2 from the germline V gene are MNHNY and SVGAGI (reference sequence). Using its own MiXCR run on the 5' RACE reads, TCRdb lists one record per CDR3 protein. The data show over 10,000 distinct CDR3 sequences, 4% to 6% seen once.

V and J are TRBV6-6 and TRBJ2-3; TRBD1 is a possible D gene (6 bases). Here the sequenced sample was lung tumor tissue, taken at surgery. This clonotype was sampled from a male donor with early-stage non-small cell lung cancer. The CDR3 is CASRKGQSTDTQYF. CDR3 nucleotide sequence: TGTGCCAGCAGAAAAGGACAGAGCACAGATACGCAGTATTTT.